Below are 19 T cell receptor beta chains sequenced from a single sample in a study of shared clonotypes between healthy human individuals. Assay used: immunoSEQ multiplex PCR; TCRdb lists only in-frame clones, some missing. The repertoire holds about 510,000 clones, with about 79% as singletons. The sequencing sample was made of PBMCs. Receptors originate from a woman between 40 and 50 years old in good health. Some clones in this sample may be carry-over from other donors' samples.

This clone was counted a few times. The CDR3: CASSEAGTGAYEQYF. CDR3 sequence (DNA): TGCGCCAGCAGCGAGGCCGGGACAGGGGCCTACGAGCAGTACTTC. This rearrangement joins TRBV5-1 to TRBJ2-7; 10 bases match TRBD1. Germline V gene lookup returns CDR1 SGHRS and CDR2 YFSETQ. V lost 4 bases, J lost 2 bases, and 6 bases stayed unmatched. CDR3 length equals 15 residues.

To note about this clone: The same CDR3 also results from other DNA sequences found in this sample. The chain combines TRBV5-1 with TRBJ1-2; TRBD1 aligns across 7 bases. V trimming: 1 base; J trimming: 3 bases; junction bases outside the gene matches: 0. The CDR3 is 13 amino acids. Germline CDR1 is SGHRS and CDR2 is YFSETQ. The CDR3 region is CASSLTGDYGYTF. Here the CDR3 DNA reads TGCGCCAGCAGCTTGACAGGGGACTATGGCTACACCTTC. The full variable domain, rest sourced from reference TRBV5-1 and TRBJ1-2, is KAGVTQTPRYLIKTRGQQVTLSCSPISGHRSVSWYQQTPGQGLQFLFEYFSETQRNKGNFPGRFSGRQFSNSRSEMNVSTLELGDSALYLCASSLTGDYGYTFGSGTRLTVV.

The chain couples TRBV7-9 to TRBJ2-7; TRBD1 aligns across 10 bases. CDR3 length: 14 amino acids. With 7 bases clipped from V and 5 bases from J, the junction kept 8 bases outside the gene matches. The germline gives CDR1 SEHNR, CDR2 FQNEAQ (reference sequence). CDR3 bases: TGTGCCAGCAAAACAGGACAGGGGGTCCACGAGCAGTACTTC. Its protein product is CASKTGQGVHEQYF.

Points on this clone: The same CDR3 also results from other DNA sequences found in this sample. The chain links TRBV6-5 to TRBJ2-7; maybe TRBD1 (6 bases). The V gene's germline CDR1 is MNHEY and CDR2 SVGAGI. The length of the CDR3 is 14 residues. V lost 0 bases to trimming and J lost 7 bases, with 13 bases between them. CDR3 residues: CASSYSGPDSEQYF. The CDR3 DNA sequence: TGTGCCAGCAGTTACTCCGGCCCGGACAGTGAGCAGTACTTC.

This chain joins TRBV10-3 and TRBJ2-3; the match to TRBD2 covers 10 bases. Germline values: CDR1 ENHRY, CDR2 SYGVKD. J gave up 0 bases and V 0 bases, and 12 bases lay outside the gene matches. There are 20 residues in the CDR3. This CDR3 reads CAISESTGVAGGKSTDTQYF. CDR3 nucleotides: TGTGCCATCAGTGAGTCGACGGGGGTAGCGGGAGGCAAGAGCACAGATACGCAGTATTTT.

V and J are TRBV10-3 and TRBJ1-5; possible D gene TRBD1, 6 bases. Germline V gene sequence: CDR1 ENHRY, CDR2 SYGVKD. Deletions cut 0 bases from V and 3 bases from J, with 9 bases between. This CDR3 has 15 amino acids. The CDR3: CAISESRGNNQPQHF. For the CDR3, the DNA is TGTGCCATCAGTGAGTCCAGGGGTAACAATCAGCCCCAGCATTTT.

Points on this clone: Other DNA sequences from this sample encode an identical CDR3 as well. This sequence joins TRBV5-1 and TRBJ2-3, with D hard to call. Germline loops: CDR1 SGHRS, CDR2 YFSETQ. This CDR3 has 14 amino acids. Between the trimmed V and J ends, which lost 0 bases and 3 bases, there was a span of 8 bases. The CDR3 spells CASSLAASTDTQYF. In DNA form, the CDR3 reads TGCGCCAGCAGCTTGGCAGCTTCGACAGATACGCAGTATTTT.

The chain is built from TRBV28 and TRBJ1-2; D may be TRBD1 (5 bases). Germline assignment: CDR1 MDHEN and CDR2 SYDVKM. CDR3 length equals 15 residues. V was shortened by 7 bases and J by 0 bases, with 15 bases between the two germline ends. CDR3 coding DNA: TGTGCCAGCAATTCAGGGCCCGAAGCTAACTATGGCTACACCTTC. Translated, it gives CASNSGPEANYGYTF.

V and J are TRBV2 and TRBJ2-1; no definite D call. Germline values: CDR1 SNHLY, CDR2 FYNNEI. This CDR3 comprises 12 residues. V shed 6 bases and J shed 4 bases, with 7 bases lying between them. CDR3 in amino acids: CASSAVYNEQFF. CDR3 sequence (DNA): TGTGCCAGCAGCGCCGTTTACAATGAGCAGTTCTTC.

The CDR3 bases are TGCGCCAGCAGTGAGTCGGGCAGGGACGAGCAGTACTTC. This translates into CASSESGRDEQYF. This sequence joins TRBV10-1 and TRBJ2-7, with D maybe TRBD1 (5 bases). CDR3 length: 13 residues. V lost 0 bases and J 5 bases, leaving 8 bases between the germline ends. Germline V gene lookup returns CDR1 WNHNN and CDR2 SYGVQD (reference sequence).

The chain combines TRBV19 with TRBJ2-7, with 7 bases that match TRBD1. The CDR3 contains 16 residues. The ends lost 5 bases at V and 2 bases at J; junction bases unmatched: 12. The germline gives CDR1 LNHDA, CDR2 SQIVND (reference sequence). Written as DNA, the CDR3 is TGTGCCAGTAGTCCCCGGGGACAGATTACCGCCTACGAGCAGTACTTC. It is translated as CASSPRGQITAYEQYF.

This clone was detected only a few times. The V gene is TRBV10-1, the J gene TRBJ1-2; D unresolved. V lost 3 bases and J 5 bases, leaving 10 bases between the germline ends. The CDR3 has 13 residues. CDR1 and CDR2 (germline): WNHNN, SYGVQD (reference sequence). CDR3 loop: CASSDEGNYGYTF. DNA for the CDR3: TGCGCCAGCAGTGATGAGGGAAATTATGGCTACACCTTC.

The chain joins TRBV11-2 to TRBJ1-3; D not resolved. The V end was cut by 1 base, the J end by 4 bases, with 2 bases between. Looked up from germline, CDR1 is SGHAT and CDR2 is FQNNGV. The CDR3 length is 12 residues. CDR3 loop: CASSLAGNTIYF. In nucleotides, the CDR3 is TGTGCCAGCAGCTTAGCCGGAAACACCATATATTTT.

Concerning this clone: This sample includes further DNA sequences coding for the same CDR3. The genes are TRBV18 and TRBJ2-3; D unclear. Trimming cost V 2 bases and J 0 bases, with 6 bases left between them. The CDR3 is 14 residues long. CDR1 and CDR2 from the germline V gene are KGHSH and LQKENI. CDR3 amino acids: CASSPSASTDTQYF. The DNA for the CDR3 is TGTGCCAGCTCACCATCGGCTAGCACAGATACGCAGTATTTT.

The CDR3 protein is CAIRTYDGGGPNEQFF. The CDR3 DNA reads as TGTGCCATCAGGACCTACGACGGTGGCGGGCCTAATGAGCAGTTCTTC. J is TRBJ2-1 and V is TRBV10-3; perhaps TRBD2 as D (5 bases). V lost 6 bases to trimming and J lost 7 bases, with 22 bases between them. The CDR3 is 16 amino acids. The V gene's germline CDR1 is ENHRY and CDR2 SYGVKD.

The J gene is TRBJ2-7, the V gene TRBV6-1; D gene uncertain. The CDR3 has 15 amino acids. The V gene lost 1 base and the J gene lost 1 base, with 11 bases spanning the gap. In germline, CDR1 is MNHNS, CDR2 SASEGT. Here the CDR3 reads CASSEGASFSYEQYF. The CDR3 region has the DNA TGTGCCAGCAGTGAAGGGGCCAGCTTTTCCTACGAGCAGTACTTC.

The sample holds one count of this clone. This chain connects TRBV9 to TRBJ2-2; TRBD2 matches at 10 bases. This CDR3 comprises 18 residues. Looked up from germline, CDR1 is SGDLS and CDR2 is YYNGEE. The ends lost 0 bases at V and 7 bases at J; junction bases unmatched: 12. This CDR3 is CASSVESGRAKGSGELFF. The CDR3 bases are TGTGCCAGCAGCGTAGAGAGCGGGAGGGCCAAGGGGAGCGGGGAGCTGTTTTTT.

The CDR3 DNA reads as TGCGCCAGCGGAATACTTCAGGGTTACAATGAGCAGTTCTTC. It is translated as CASGILQGYNEQFF. This sequence joins TRBV10-2 and TRBJ2-1, with TRBD1 as a possible D gene (5 bases). Germline V gene data show CDR1 as WSHSY and CDR2 as SAAADI. This CDR3 region has 14 residues. Trimming cost V 8 bases and J 4 bases, with 15 bases left between them.

This chain connects TRBV14 to TRBJ1-2; 11 positions match TRBD1. V lost 3 bases and J lost 3; bases outside the gene matches: 3. Germline V gene lookup returns CDR1 SGHDN and CDR2 FVKESK. The CDR3 consists of 15 residues. DNA of the CDR3: TGTGCCAGCAGCCATTCGGGACAGGGGGACTATGGCTACACCTTC. Its protein product is CASSHSGQGDYGYTF.